A selection of T cell receptor beta chains follows, all from one sample in a study of regulatory T cells in long-lasting Graves disease. One entry per CDR3 protein, called by TCRdb with MiXCR from the multiplex PCR reads. The repertoire holds around 500,000 distinct CDR3 sequences, with around an eighth as singletons. These data also featured in a second study, about T cells in Graves' hyperthyroidism and ophthalmopathy.

The specimen comprised peripheral blood mononuclear cells (PBMCs), sampled at new diagnosis, from a patient treated with antithyroid drugs. The receptors shown here come from a man aged 25-45 years with Graves disease. Each CDR3 is given with its conserved first and last residue. The D gene is left open where the match is weak. Clone size is given for some rows only: seen once, a few or many times, or a class if the clone is expanded.

J gene | CDR3 length | V gene | D gene | clone size | CDR3 protein | CDR3 DNA
TRBJ2-1 | 15 | TRBV3-1 | TRBD1 | - | CASSRGQGREDEQFF | TGTGCCAGCAGCCGCGGACAGGGTCGGGAAGATGAGCAGTTCTTC
TRBJ1-2 | 15 | TRBV28 | - | many | CASSAPDLINYGYTF | TGTGCCAGCAGCGCTCCGGATCTGATCAACTATGGCTACACCTTC
TRBJ2-3 | 14 | TRBV19 | - | many | CASSIDASTDTQYF | TGTGCCAGTAGTATCGACGCCAGCACAGATACGCAGTATTTT
TRBJ2-4 | 15 | TRBV12-3/TRBV12-4 | - | many | CASRLGEEAKNIQYF | TGTGCCAGCAGACTGGGGGAGGAGGCCAAAAACATTCAGTACTTC
TRBJ2-7 | 15 | TRBV24-1 | - | many | CATSDSTGRHYEQYF | TGTGCCACCAGTGATTCGACAGGCAGACACTACGAGCAGTACTTC
TRBJ2-1 | 15 | TRBV12-3/TRBV12-4 | TRBD2 | many | CASSLRAGGRNEQFF | TGTGCCAGCAGTTTAAGGGCGGGAGGCCGGAATGAGCAGTTCTTC
TRBJ2-5 | 11 | TRBV28 | - | many | CASSFRETQYF | TGTGCCAGCAGCTTTAGGGAGACCCAGTACTTC
TRBJ2-1 | 14 | TRBV20-1 | TRBD2 | many | CSAETSGRAKKKFF | TGCAGTGCAGAAACTAGCGGGAGGGCCAAAAAGAAGTTCTTC
TRBJ1-1 | 14 | TRBV5-1 | - | many | CASSLLTVNTEAFF | TGCGCCAGCAGCTTGTTGACAGTGAACACTGAAGCTTTCTTT
TRBJ2-3 | 16 | TRBV29-1 | TRBD1 | many | CSVGTGVALSTDTQYF | TGCAGCGTCGGGACAGGGGTCGCACTTAGCACAGATACGCAGTATTTT
TRBJ2-7 | 15 | TRBV6-1 | TRBD2 | many | CASSTATGLAGEQYF | TGTGCCAGCAGCACCGCCACCGGACTAGCGGGCGAGCAGTACTTC
TRBJ1-2 | 13 | TRBV7-9 | - | many | CASSLAGNYGYTF | TGTGCCAGCAGCCTAGCAGGCAACTATGGCTACACCTTC
TRBJ2-5 | 14 | TRBV7-2 | - | many | CASSSTGRGETQYF | TGTGCCAGCAGCTCCACAGGGCGGGGGGAGACCCAGTACTTC
TRBJ1-6 | 15 | TRBV6-1 | TRBD1 | many | CASNRGSSYNSPLHF | TGTGCCAGCAACAGGGGGAGCTCCTATAATTCACCCCTCCACTTT
TRBJ2-1 | 17 | TRBV6-5 | - | many | CASSFTLGPRGGNEQFF | TGTGCCAGCAGTTTCACATTGGGACCGAGAGGTGGCAATGAGCAGTTCTTC
TRBJ2-1 | 15 | TRBV19 | TRBD1 | few | CASSDRESAYNEQFF | TGTGCCAGTAGTGACAGGGAATCCGCCTACAATGAGCAGTTCTTC
TRBJ2-7 | 16 | TRBV12-3/TRBV12-4 | TRBD2 | many | CATRKSLGTSGDMQYF | TGTGCCACCAGGAAATCCCTAGGGACTAGCGGAGATATGCAGTACTTC
TRBJ2-1 | 14 | TRBV5-1 | - | many | CASSLGGYSNEQFF | TGCGCCAGCAGCTTAGGGGGATACTCCAATGAGCAGTTCTTC
TRBJ1-4 | 12 | TRBV2 | - | few | CASTGGREKLFF | TGTGCCAGCACCGGGGGCCGGGAAAAACTGTTTTTT
TRBJ2-1 | 21 | TRBV12-3/TRBV12-4 | TRBD2 | many | CASSLALAGLAGGHPYNEQFF | TGTGCCAGCAGTTTAGCGCTTGCGGGACTAGCGGGAGGGCATCCCTACAATGAGCAGTTCTTC
TRBJ2-5 | 14 | TRBV20-1 | TRBD1 | many | CSARDGQGDETQYF | TGCAGTGCTAGAGATGGGCAGGGGGACGAGACCCAGTACTTC
TRBJ2-4 | 15 | TRBV6-1 | - | few | CASLLDGRAKNIQYF | TGTGCCAGCCTCCTCGATGGCAGAGCCAAAAACATTCAGTACTTC
TRBJ2-1 | 15 | TRBV20-1 | TRBD1 | many | CSAPRDRGLRDEQFF | TGCAGTGCCCCCAGGGACAGGGGGCTTCGGGATGAGCAGTTCTTC
TRBJ1-1 | 12 | TRBV29-1 | TRBD1 | - | CSVPGQVTEAFF | TGCAGCGTCCCGGGACAGGTGACTGAAGCTTTCTTT
TRBJ1-3 | 14 | TRBV3-1 | - | few | CASSPRESGNTIYF | TGTGCCAGCAGCCCCCGGGAATCTGGAAACACCATATATTTT
TRBJ1-5 | 16 | TRBV28 | TRBD1 | many | CAIDQAGGGAFQPQHF | TGTGCCATTGACCAAGCAGGGGGTGGGGCTTTTCAGCCCCAGCATTTT
TRBJ2-2 | 16 | TRBV13 | TRBD1 | - | CASSPTGTGLTGELFF | TGTGCCAGCAGCCCAACCGGGACAGGGCTCACCGGGGAGCTGTTTTTT
TRBJ2-7 | 16 | TRBV6-1 | TRBD1 | many | CASSRQRTGRPGEQYF | TGTGCCAGCAGCCGGCAGAGGACAGGGAGGCCGGGGGAGCAGTACTTC
TRBJ2-7 | 14 | TRBV20-1 | TRBD2 | many | CSAIRSGSPYEQYF | TGCAGTGCTATCCGGAGCGGGAGCCCCTACGAGCAGTACTTC
TRBJ2-3 | 15 | TRBV19 | TRBD2 | many | CASSEPGLAPDTQYF | TGTGCCAGTAGTGAACCGGGACTAGCGCCAGATACGCAGTATTTT
TRBJ2-7 | 15 | TRBV9 | - | - | CASSVESDDSYEQYF | TGTGCCAGCAGCGTAGAGTCCGATGACTCTTACGAGCAGTACTTC
TRBJ1-2 | 15 | TRBV27 | - | many | CASSLSGVSPLGYTF | TGTGCCAGCAGTTTATCGGGGGTCTCCCCCTTGGGCTACACCTTC
TRBJ1-3 | 15 | TRBV20-1 | TRBD1 | few | CSARSTRGPGNTIYF | TGCAGTGCTAGGAGTACCAGGGGGCCGGGAAACACCATATATTTT
TRBJ2-1 | 11 | TRBV12-3/TRBV12-4 | - | many | CASSGGTEQFF | TGTGCCAGCAGTGGAGGGACAGAGCAGTTCTTC
TRBJ2-3 | 18 | TRBV19 | TRBD2 | - | CASSMIAGVFGGTDTQYF | TGTGCCAGTAGTATGATTGCGGGAGTGTTTGGCGGCACAGATACGCAGTATTTT
TRBJ2-1 | 11 | TRBV12-3/TRBV12-4 | - | many | CASGGRDEQFF | TGTGCCAGCGGAGGAAGGGATGAGCAGTTCTTC
TRBJ2-1 | 13 | TRBV6-9 | - | - | CASSYDCTTMQFF | TGTGCCAGCAGTTACGACTGCACCACGATGCAGTTCTTC
TRBJ2-1 | 16 | TRBV27 | TRBD2 | many | CASSLSTSGRAQEQFF | TGTGCCAGCAGCCTTAGTACTAGCGGGAGGGCCCAAGAGCAGTTCTTC
TRBJ2-2 | 15 | TRBV5-1 | TRBD1 | many | CASSFGTGNTGELFF | TGTGCCAGCAGTTTCGGGACAGGTAACACCGGGGAGCTGTTTTTT
TRBJ2-1 | 16 | TRBV4-1 | TRBD2 | - | CASSQDSGLADDEQFF | TGCGCCAGCAGCCAAGATAGCGGACTAGCGGATGATGAGCAGTTCTTC
TRBJ2-3 | 16 | TRBV25-1 | TRBD1 | few | CASSVRRTGATDTQYF | TGTGCCAGCAGTGTCAGACGGACAGGGGCCACAGATACGCAGTATTTT
TRBJ2-7 | 14 | TRBV12-3/TRBV12-4 | - | many | CASSFQGGMYEQYF | TGTGCCAGCAGTTTTCAGGGTGGTATGTACGAGCAGTACTTC
TRBJ2-3 | 14 | TRBV2 | TRBD1 | many | CASLTGPSTDTQYF | TGTGCCAGCTTGACAGGGCCCAGCACAGATACGCAGTATTTT
TRBJ1-3 | 14 | TRBV29-1 | - | many | CSVSTGSTGNTIYF | TGCAGCGTTTCAACAGGGTCTACAGGAAACACCATATATTTT
TRBJ1-6 | 14 | TRBV9 | TRBD1 | few | CASSVGQDNSPLHF | TGTGCCAGCAGCGTCGGACAGGACAATTCACCCCTCCACTTT
TRBJ2-1 | 15 | TRBV28 | - | many | CASSLDGAAYNEQFF | TGTGCCAGCAGTTTAGACGGTGCGGCCTACAATGAGCAGTTCTTC
TRBJ2-7 | 16 | TRBV20-1 | TRBD1 | - | CSAARPDRGSLYEQYF | TGCAGTGCTGCCAGGCCTGACAGGGGATCTCTCTACGAGCAGTACTTC
TRBJ2-1 | 14 | TRBV5-6 | - | - | CASSLATDSREQFF | TGTGCCAGCAGCTTGGCTACCGACAGCCGGGAGCAGTTCTTC
TRBJ1-6 | 13 | TRBV10-1 | - | many | CASSIDSRSPLHF | TGCGCCAGCTCCATTGACAGTCGTTCACCCCTCCACTTT
TRBJ1-1 | 11 | TRBV12-3/TRBV12-4 | - | many | CATLSGETAFF | TGTGCCACCCTATCCGGGGAAACAGCTTTCTTT
TRBJ1-4 | 16 | TRBV14 | - | - | CASSHLIQSTNEKLFF | TGTGCCAGCAGCCACCTAATCCAATCAACTAATGAAAAACTGTTTTTT
TRBJ2-1 | 16 | TRBV14 | TRBD1 | many | CASSVHTGTASGEQFF | TGTGCCAGCAGCGTCCATACCGGGACAGCATCGGGTGAGCAGTTCTTC
TRBJ1-5 | 15 | TRBV12-3/TRBV12-4 | TRBD1 | - | CASRAQTGADQPQHF | TGTGCCAGCCGAGCGCAGACAGGGGCTGATCAGCCCCAGCACTTT
TRBJ1-2 | 13 | TRBV29-1 | - | many | CSVEALEPYGYTF | TGCAGCGTTGAAGCGTTGGAACCATATGGCTACACCTTC